This T cell receptor (beta chain) originates from a study of Ad26.COV2.S vaccination and SARS-CoV-2 variants. Study observations and caveats: It was reported that spike-specific CD8+ and CD4+ T cell responses were substantially broad after vaccination. From the TCR breadth and depth analyses, total T cell responses may have been underestimated.

The data were produced by immunoSEQ multiplex PCR, yet TCRdb's version contains in-frame clones alone and is incomplete. The table includes about 140,000 clones, 86% detected once. The CDR3 runs 15 residues. Trimming took 3 bases from V and 0 from J, leaving 9 bases between them. Germline V gene data show CDR1 as SNHLY and CDR2 as FYNNEI. In this sample, this clone turned up a few times. The antigen is unknown. The sample consisted of peripheral blood, taken after recovery from COVID-19. The V gene is TRBV2, the J gene TRBJ1-3; a weak D match, TRBD1 (5 bases). This sequence was found in a human donor who had recovered from COVID-19. CDR3 region: CASSEEQVSGNTIYF. In nucleotides, the CDR3 is TGTGCCAGCAGTGAGGAACAGGTCTCTGGAAACACCATATATTTT.